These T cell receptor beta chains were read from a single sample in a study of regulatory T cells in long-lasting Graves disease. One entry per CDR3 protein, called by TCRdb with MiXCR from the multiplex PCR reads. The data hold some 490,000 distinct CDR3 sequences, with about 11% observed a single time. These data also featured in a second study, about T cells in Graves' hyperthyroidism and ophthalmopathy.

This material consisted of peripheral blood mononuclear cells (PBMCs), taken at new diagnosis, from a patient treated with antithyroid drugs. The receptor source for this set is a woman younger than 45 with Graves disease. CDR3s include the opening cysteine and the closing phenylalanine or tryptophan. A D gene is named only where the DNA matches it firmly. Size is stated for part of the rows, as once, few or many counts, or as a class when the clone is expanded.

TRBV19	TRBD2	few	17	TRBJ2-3	TGTGCCAGTGGAAAGTCGACTAGCGGGTATAGCACAGATACGCAGTATTTT	CASGKSTSGYSTDTQYF
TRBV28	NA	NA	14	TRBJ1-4	TGTGCCAGCACCCCGAGGGGTGAGGGAAAAAAACTGTTTTTT	CASTPRGEGKKLFF
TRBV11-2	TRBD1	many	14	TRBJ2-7	TGTGCCAGCAGCTGGGGGACAGGAGCCTACGAGCAGTACTTC	CASSWGTGAYEQYF
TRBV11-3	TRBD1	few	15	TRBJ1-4	TGTGCCAGCAGCTCCCGGGACAGGGGACCGGTGGAACTGTTTTTT	CASSSRDRGPVELFF
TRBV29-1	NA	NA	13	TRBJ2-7	TGCAGCGTTGGACGTAGGGGGGGTTACGAGCAGTACTTC	CSVGRRGGYEQYF
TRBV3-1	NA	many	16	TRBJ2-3	TGTGCCAGCAGCCCTAGCTGGACGGGAGTCACGGATACGCAGTATTTT	CASSPSWTGVTDTQYF
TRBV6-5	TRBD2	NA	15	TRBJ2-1	TGTGCCAGCAGTTACTCGGGGCGGGAGGTCGGAGAGCAGTTCTTC	CASSYSGREVGEQFF
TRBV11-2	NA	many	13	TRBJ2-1	TGTGCCAGCAGCTTGGGGCGGTACAATGAGCAGTTCTTC	CASSLGRYNEQFF
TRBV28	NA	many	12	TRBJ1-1	TGTGCCTGCGGAGGGGCTGACACTGAAGCTTTCTTT	CACGGADTEAFF
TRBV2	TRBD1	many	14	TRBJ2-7	TGTGCCAGCACACGGACAGGGGGCTCCTACGAGCAGTACTTC	CASTRTGGSYEQYF
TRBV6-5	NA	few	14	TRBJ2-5	TGTGCCAGCAGTTACTCGGGGGCAGTCGAGACCCAGTACTTC	CASSYSGAVETQYF
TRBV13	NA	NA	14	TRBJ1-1	TGTGCCAGCAGCCGGGGACGGCGTAGCACTGAAGCTTTCTTT	CASSRGRRSTEAFF
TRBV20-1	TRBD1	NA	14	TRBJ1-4	TGCAGTGCTAGAGAAACAGGGGGAGGCGAAAAACTGTTTTTT	CSARETGGGEKLFF
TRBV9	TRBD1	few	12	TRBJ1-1	TGTGCCAGCAGCGGAGGACAGGATCGAGCTTTCTTT	CASSGGQDRAFF
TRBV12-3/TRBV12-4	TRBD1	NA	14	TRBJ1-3	TGTGCCAGCAACTACAGGGGCGCAGGAAACACCATATATTTT	CASNYRGAGNTIYF
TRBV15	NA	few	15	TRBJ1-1	TGTGCCACCAGCAGAGATTTGGCGGGGGGAACTGAAGCTTTCTTT	CATSRDLAGGTEAFF
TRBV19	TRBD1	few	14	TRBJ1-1	TGTGCCAGTAGTATACAGGGGGCGAACACTGAAGCTTTCTTT	CASSIQGANTEAFF
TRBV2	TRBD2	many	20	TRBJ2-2	TGTGCCAGCCTCAACCCCCGGACTAGCGGGCCCCCTTCGAACACCGGGGAGCTGTTTTTT	CASLNPRTSGPPSNTGELFF
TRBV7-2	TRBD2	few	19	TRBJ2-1	TGTGCCAGCAGCTTAGTCCCAGCGGGAGCCCCCACCCCATACAATGAGCAGTTCTTC	CASSLVPAGAPTPYNEQFF
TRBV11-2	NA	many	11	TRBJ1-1	TGTGCCAGCAGTACCTACACTGAAGCTTTCTTT	CASSTYTEAFF
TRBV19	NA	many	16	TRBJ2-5	TGTGCCAGTAGTATAGTCGCCTCCTACCCGGCAGAGACCCAGTACTTC	CASSIVASYPAETQYF
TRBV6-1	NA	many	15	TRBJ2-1	TGTGCCAGCAGAATCCGGGACGTCTCCTACAATGAGCAGTTCTTC	CASRIRDVSYNEQFF
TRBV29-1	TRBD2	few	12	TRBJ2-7	TGCAGCGTGGAGGGACTAGCGGACGAGCAGTACTTC	CSVEGLADEQYF
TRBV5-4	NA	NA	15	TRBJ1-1	TGTGCCAGCAGCTTACCGACAGCCATGAACACTGAAGCTTTCTTT	CASSLPTAMNTEAFF
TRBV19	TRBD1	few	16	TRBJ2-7	TGTGCCAGTAGTCCCCGTACAGGGGCCGCAGCCTACGAGCAGTACTTC	CASSPRTGAAAYEQYF
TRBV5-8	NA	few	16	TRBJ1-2	TGTGCCAGCCACGGGGAAAGGCGGCGGGTACTCTATGGCTACACCTTC	CASHGERRRVLYGYTF
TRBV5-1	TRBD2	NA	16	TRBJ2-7	TGCGCCAGCAGCTTGGCCGGGACTAGGGGGATCAACGAGCAGTACTTC	CASSLAGTRGINEQYF
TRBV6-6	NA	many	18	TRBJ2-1	TGTGCCAGCAGTTACTCGAGGTTTCCCGGGAGTAAGCACAATGAGCAGTTCTTC	CASSYSRFPGSKHNEQFF
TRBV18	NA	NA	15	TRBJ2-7	TGTGCCAGCTCACTTCTGGACCGGGGGTCCTACGAGCAGTACTTC	CASSLLDRGSYEQYF
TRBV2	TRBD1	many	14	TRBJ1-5	TGTGCCAGCAGTGATTCGCAGGGGGGTTTGCCCCAGCATTTT	CASSDSQGGLPQHF
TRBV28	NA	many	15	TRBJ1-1	TGTGCCAGCAGTTTTCTTGGCAGACCGAACACTGAAGCTTTCTTT	CASSFLGRPNTEAFF
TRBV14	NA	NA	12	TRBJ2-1	TGTGCCAGCAGCTCATCATCGAGATCTATCTTCTTC	CASSSSSRSIFF
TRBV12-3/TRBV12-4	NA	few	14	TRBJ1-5	TGTGCCAGCACCGGACAGAATAGCAATCAGCCCCAGCATTTT	CASTGQNSNQPQHF
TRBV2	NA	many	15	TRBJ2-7	TGTGCCAGCAGGGAGGGACAGTCGAGGGCATGGGAGCAGTACTTC	CASREGQSRAWEQYF
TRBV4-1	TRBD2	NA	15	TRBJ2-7	TGCGCCAGCAGCCAAGTATCACTAGCGGGCGGCGAGCAGTACTTC	CASSQVSLAGGEQYF
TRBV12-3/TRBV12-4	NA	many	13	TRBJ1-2	TGTGCCAGCAGTTTTGGCAGCGGGCGTGGCTACACCTTC	CASSFGSGRGYTF
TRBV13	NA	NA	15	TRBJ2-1	TGTGCCAGCAGCTTAGGGGCAGGGATAACCGATGAGCAGTTCTTC	CASSLGAGITDEQFF
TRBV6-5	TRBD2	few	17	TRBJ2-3	TGTGCCAGCAGTTCCCGGACTAGCGGGAGGGGCACAGATACGCAGTATTTT	CASSSRTSGRGTDTQYF
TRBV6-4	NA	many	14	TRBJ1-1	TGTGCCAGCAAGGTATCGGCCTCGAACACTGAAGCTTTCTTT	CASKVSASNTEAFF
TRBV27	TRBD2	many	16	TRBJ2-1	TGTGCCAGCAGTCATAGCGGGCCGAGCTCCTACAATGAGCAGTTCTTC	CASSHSGPSSYNEQFF
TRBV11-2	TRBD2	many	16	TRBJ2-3	TGTCCCAGCAGCCCACGGGGAGGGAGCGTAGGTGATACGCAGTATTTT	CPSSPRGGSVGDTQYF
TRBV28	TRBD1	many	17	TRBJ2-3	TGTGCCAGCACCTCTCTCCCGGACAGGGGGCTTGAGTATACGCAGTATTTT	CASTSLPDRGLEYTQYF
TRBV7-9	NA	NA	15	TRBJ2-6	TGTGCCAGCAGCTTCCTGTTTGGGGGGGCCAACGTCCTGACTTTC	CASSFLFGGANVLTF
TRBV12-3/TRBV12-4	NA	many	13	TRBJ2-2	TGTGCCAGCAGCGAAAACAGGGCCGGGGAGCTGTTTTTT	CASSENRAGELFF
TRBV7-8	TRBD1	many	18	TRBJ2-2	TGTGCCAGCAGCTTAGCGGTGAGGGGGCGCCGGAACACCGGGGAGCTGTTTTTT	CASSLAVRGRRNTGELFF
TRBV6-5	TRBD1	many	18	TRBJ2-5	TGTGCCAGCAGTTGTATCGGGACAGGGGGCATGTTCCAAGAGACCCAGTACTTC	CASSCIGTGGMFQETQYF
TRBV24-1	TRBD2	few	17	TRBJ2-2	TGTGCCACCAGCGGACTTACTAGCGGGCTGAACACCGGGGAGCTGTTTTTT	CATSGLTSGLNTGELFF
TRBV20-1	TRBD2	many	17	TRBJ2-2	TGCAGTGCTAGCTCTTACCTAGCGGGAGGTTTTACCGGGGAGCTGTTTTTT	CSASSYLAGGFTGELFF
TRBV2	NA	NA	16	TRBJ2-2	TGTGCCAGCAGTGAATCAGGCGGGGTGAACACCGGGGAGCTGTTTTTT	CASSESGGVNTGELFF
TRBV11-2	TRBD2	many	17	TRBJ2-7	TGTGCCAGCAGCTTAGGGAGGCTAGCGGGCGGAACCTACGAGCAGTACTTC	CASSLGRLAGGTYEQYF
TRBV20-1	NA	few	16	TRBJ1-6	TGCAGTGCTAGAGATGCGGTCCTGGGGGGCCCCTCACCCCTCCACTTT	CSARDAVLGGPSPLHF
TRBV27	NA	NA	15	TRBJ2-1	TGTGCCAGCAGTTTATTTCCTTCCCCCTACAATGAGCAGTTCTTC	CASSLFPSPYNEQFF
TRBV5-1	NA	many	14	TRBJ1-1	TGCGCCAGCAGCCCGCTAGGGGTTAACACTGAAGCTTTCTTT	CASSPLGVNTEAFF
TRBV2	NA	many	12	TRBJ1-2	TGTGCCGGCCAGGGTTTAGCCTATGGCTACACCTTC	CAGQGLAYGYTF
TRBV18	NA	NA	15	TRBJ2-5	TGTGCCAGCTCACCACCGTCCGAGAGGGGAGAGACCCAGTACTTC	CASSPPSERGETQYF
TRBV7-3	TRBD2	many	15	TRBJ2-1	TGTGCCAGCAGCTTCAGCGGGAGAATCTACAATGAGCAGTTCTTC	CASSFSGRIYNEQFF
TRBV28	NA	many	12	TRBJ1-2	TGTGCCAGCAGCTTTAGGAACTATGGCTACACCTTC	CASSFRNYGYTF
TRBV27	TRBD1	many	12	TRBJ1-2	TGTGCCAGCAGGGGACAGGTTGGAGGCTACACCTTC	CASRGQVGGYTF
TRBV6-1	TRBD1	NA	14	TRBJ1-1	TGTGCCAGCAGTCGACAGGGGAGGGTCACTGAAGCTTTCTTT	CASSRQGRVTEAFF